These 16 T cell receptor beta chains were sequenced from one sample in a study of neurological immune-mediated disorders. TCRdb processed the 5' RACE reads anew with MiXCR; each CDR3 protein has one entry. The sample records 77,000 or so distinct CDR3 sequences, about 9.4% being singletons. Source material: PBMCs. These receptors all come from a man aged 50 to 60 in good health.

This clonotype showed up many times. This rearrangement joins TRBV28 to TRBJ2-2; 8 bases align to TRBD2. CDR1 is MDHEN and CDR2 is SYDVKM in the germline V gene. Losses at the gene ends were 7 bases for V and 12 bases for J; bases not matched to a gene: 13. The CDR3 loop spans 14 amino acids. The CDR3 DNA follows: TGTGCCAGCATTAGAGCGGGGGAGCGGGTGAAGCTGTTTTTT. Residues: CASIRAGERVKLFF.

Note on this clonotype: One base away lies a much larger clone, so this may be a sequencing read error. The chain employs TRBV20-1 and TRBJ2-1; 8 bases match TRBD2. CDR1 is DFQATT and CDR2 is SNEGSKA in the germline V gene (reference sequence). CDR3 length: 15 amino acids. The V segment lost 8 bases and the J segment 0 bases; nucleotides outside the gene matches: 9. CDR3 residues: CSSPPGTSSYNEQFF. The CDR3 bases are TGCAGTTCTCCTCCCGGGACTAGCTCCTACAATGAGCAGTTCTTC.

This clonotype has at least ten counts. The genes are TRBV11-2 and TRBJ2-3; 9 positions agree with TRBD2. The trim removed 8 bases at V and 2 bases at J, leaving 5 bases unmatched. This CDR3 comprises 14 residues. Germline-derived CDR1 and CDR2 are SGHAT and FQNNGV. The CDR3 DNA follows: TGTGCCAGCCTAGCGGGACGATCCACAGATACGCAGTATTTT. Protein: CASLAGRSTDTQYF.

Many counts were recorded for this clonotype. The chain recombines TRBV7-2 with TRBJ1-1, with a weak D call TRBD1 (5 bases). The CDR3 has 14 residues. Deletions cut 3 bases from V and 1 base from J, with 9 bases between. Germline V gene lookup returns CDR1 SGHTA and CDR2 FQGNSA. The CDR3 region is CASSFLGQNTEAFF. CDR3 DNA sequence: TGTGCCAGCAGCTTTCTGGGGCAGAACACTGAAGCTTTCTTT.

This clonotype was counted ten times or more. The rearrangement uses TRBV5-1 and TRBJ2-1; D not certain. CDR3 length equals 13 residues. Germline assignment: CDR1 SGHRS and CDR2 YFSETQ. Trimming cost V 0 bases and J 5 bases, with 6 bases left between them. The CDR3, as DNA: TGCGCCAGCAGCTTGGTTCTAGACAATGAGCAGTTCTTC. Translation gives CASSLVLDNEQFF.

The CDR3 reads CASRRDDWDSPLHF. The CDR3 nucleotides read TGTGCCAGCAGGAGAGATGATTGGGATTCACCCCTCCACTTT. The chain uses TRBV12-3 or TRBV12-4 and TRBJ1-6, with D unresolved. The CDR3 has 14 residues. V was trimmed by 6 bases and J by 8 bases, leaving 14 bases between them.

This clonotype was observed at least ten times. The CDR3 region is CASTGTSGRGETQYF. CDR3 in DNA: TGTGCCAGCACCGGGACTAGCGGGAGAGGGGAGACCCAGTACTTC. The chain links TRBV6-5 to TRBJ2-5, with 14 bases identical to TRBD2. The CDR3 extends over 15 amino acids. Trimming removed 7 bases from V and 5 bases from J; junction bases left unmatched: 6. The germline V gene has CDR1 MNHEY and CDR2 SVGAGI.

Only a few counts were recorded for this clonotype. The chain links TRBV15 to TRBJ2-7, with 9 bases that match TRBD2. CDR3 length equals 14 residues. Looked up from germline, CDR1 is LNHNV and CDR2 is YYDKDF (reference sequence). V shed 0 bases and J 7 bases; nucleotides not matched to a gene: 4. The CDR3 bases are TGTGCCACCAGCAGAGATGCGGGAGGGCAGGAGCAGTACTTC. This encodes CATSRDAGGQEQYF.

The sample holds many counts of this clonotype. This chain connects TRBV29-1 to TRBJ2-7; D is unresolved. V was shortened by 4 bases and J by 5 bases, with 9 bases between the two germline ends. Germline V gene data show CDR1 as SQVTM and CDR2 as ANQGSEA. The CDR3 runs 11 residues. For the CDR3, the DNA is TGCAGCGTTGCCCTGAGCGACGAGCAGTACTTC. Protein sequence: CSVALSDEQYF.

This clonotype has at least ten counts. CDR3 bases: TGCAGTGCGAACCCAGGAGGCGCCCTATTTGAGCAGTTCTTC. Its translation: CSANPGGALFEQFF. The chain is built from TRBV20-1 and TRBJ2-1, with D possibly matching TRBD2 (5 bases). Trimming pared 6 bases from V and 9 bases from J, leaving 21 bases between. CDR3 length: 14 amino acids. The V gene's germline CDR1 is DFQATT and CDR2 SNEGSKA (reference sequence).

The CDR3 bases are TGCGCCAGCAGCTCAACGGTACAGATCACAGATACGCAGTATTTT. Translating it yields CASSSTVQITDTQYF. The V call is TRBV5-1, the J call TRBJ2-3; no definite D call. With 3 bases removed from V and 2 bases from J, the gap between germline ends came to 13 bases. The V gene's germline CDR1 is SGHRS and CDR2 YFSETQ. The CDR3 consists of 15 residues.

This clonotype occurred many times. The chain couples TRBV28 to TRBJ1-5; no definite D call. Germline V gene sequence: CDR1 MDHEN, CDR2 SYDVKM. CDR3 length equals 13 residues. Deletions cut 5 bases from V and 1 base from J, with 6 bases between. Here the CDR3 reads CASSGPSNQPQHF. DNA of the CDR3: TGTGCCAGCAGTGGGCCGAGCAATCAGCCCCAGCATTTT.

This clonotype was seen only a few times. The CDR3 loop reads CASSLGGAGGGQETQYF. The CDR3 DNA reads TGTGCCAGCAGCTTAGGGGGGGCTGGCGGGGGGCAAGAGACCCAGTACTTC. The gene calls are TRBV11-2 and TRBJ2-5; TRBD2 agrees at 8 bases. The germline V gene has CDR1 SGHAT and CDR2 FQNNGV. This CDR3 is 17 amino acids long. The J segment lost 2 bases and the V segment lost 1 base, leaving 9 bases of the junction unmatched.

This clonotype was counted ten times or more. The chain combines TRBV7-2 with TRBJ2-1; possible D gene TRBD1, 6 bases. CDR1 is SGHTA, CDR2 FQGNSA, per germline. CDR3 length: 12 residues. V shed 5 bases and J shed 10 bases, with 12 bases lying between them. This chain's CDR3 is CASSQDRGEQFF. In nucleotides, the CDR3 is TGTGCCAGCAGCCAGGACAGAGGCGAGCAGTTCTTC.

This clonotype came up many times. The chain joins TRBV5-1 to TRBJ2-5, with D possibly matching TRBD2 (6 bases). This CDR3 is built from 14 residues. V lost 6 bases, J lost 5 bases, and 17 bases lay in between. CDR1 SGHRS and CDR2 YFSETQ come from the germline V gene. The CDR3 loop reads CASKFYGSRETQYF. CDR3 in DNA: TGCGCCAGCAAATTTTACGGGAGTCGGGAGACCCAGTACTTC.

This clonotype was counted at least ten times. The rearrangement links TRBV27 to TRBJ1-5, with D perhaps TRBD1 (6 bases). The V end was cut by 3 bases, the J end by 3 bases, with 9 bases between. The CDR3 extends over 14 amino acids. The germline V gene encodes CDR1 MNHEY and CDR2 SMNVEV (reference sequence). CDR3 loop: CASSFRGYNQPQHF. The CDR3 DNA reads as TGTGCCAGCAGTTTCAGGGGTTACAATCAGCCCCAGCATTTT.